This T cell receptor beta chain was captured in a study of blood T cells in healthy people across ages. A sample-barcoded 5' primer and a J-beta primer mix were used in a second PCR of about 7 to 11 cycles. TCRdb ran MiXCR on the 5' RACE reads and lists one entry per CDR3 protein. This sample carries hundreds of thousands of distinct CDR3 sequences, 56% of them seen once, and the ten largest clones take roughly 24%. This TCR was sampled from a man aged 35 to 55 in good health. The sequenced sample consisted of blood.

The CDR3, as DNA: TGTGCCAGCAGAGAGAACAGAGATACTGAAGCTTTCTTT. This translates into CASRENRDTEAFF. The chain is built from TRBV25-1 and TRBJ1-1; unclear D gene. There are 13 residues in the CDR3. Per germline, CDR1 MGHDK and CDR2 SYGVNS. V was trimmed by 6 bases and J by 5 bases, leaving 13 bases between them.